The entry below describes one T cell receptor (beta chain). This clone is medium-sized (0.01 to 0.1%) in its sample. Its antigen is still unknown. No much larger clone exists at a distance of one base, and base qualities are not known. This sample is drawn from a study of OX40 agonist ivuxolimab in advanced cancers. About the study as a whole: Ivuxolimab was a fully human IgG2 agonistic monoclonal antibody targeting the costimulatory receptor OX40 (CD134). Intravenous ivuxolimab was administered to patients every 2 weeks at six dose levels: 0.01, 0.1, 0.3, 1.5, 3 and 10 mg/kg. Among the 52 dose-escalation patients, around 20 had hepatocellular carcinoma, roughly 15 melanoma, 9 renal cell carcinoma and 9 head and neck cancer. A male proportion of under 85% and a mean age of around 60 years, ranging from 23 to 79, were recorded for the dose-escalation cohort. Prior anti-PD-1, anti-PD-L1 or anti-CTLA-4 therapy was permitted, and checkpoint inhibitors had been received by about 37% of dose-escalation patients. Partial responses were achieved by three dose-escalation patients, of whom one had hepatocellular carcinoma and two had cutaneous melanoma. Peripheral TCRbeta sequencing was intended to test whether TCR sequence diversity was altered and clonal T-cell expansion was caused by ivuxolimab. The monotherapy dose-escalation portion (N of about 50 patients) of the phase I ivuxolimab trial is reported in the paper. The full study reports these points: After ivuxolimab, CD8+ T cells had more expanded clones than CD4+ T cells on average. Clonal expansion of both CD4+ and CD8+ blood T cells was observed from baseline to week 6 at doses 0.1 to 3.0 mg/kg. Low levels of normalized T-cell clonal expansion were also seen in some patients who did not respond. In the 0.1-3.0 mg/kg groups, partial responders were among the patients with the lowest normalized peripheral clonal expansion, particularly in CD8+ T cells. Which antigens the clonally expanded peripheral T cells were specific for was not determined.

For sequencing of the TCRbeta CDR3 region, genomic DNA was extracted from the sorted cells. The immunoSEQ Assay was used to sequence the TCRbeta CDR3 regions. TCRdb obtained this table from immuneACCESS and retained in-frame rearrangements with V and J assigned. These tables miss some clones; where compared with another copy, unresolved V genes account for less than half of the shortfall, and the remainder is unexplained. Present in this sample are more than 75,000 clones, roughly 80% of which were seen just once. The top ten clones comprise approximately 6.3% of the sample. The trial excluded patients who had a history of autoimmune disease or who were on systemic immunosuppression. Peripheral blood for TCR sequencing was collected from all dose cohorts at baseline, on cycle 4 day 1, and on cycle 7 day 1. The samples were taken from a phase I, first-in-human, multicenter, open-label dose-escalation trial of ivuxolimab. Adults with locally advanced or metastatic melanoma, renal cell, hepatocellular, or head and neck squamous cell carcinoma were enrolled in the trial. Before TCR sequencing, CD4+ and CD8+ T cells were separately sorted from peripheral blood.

Sequencing used CD4+ or CD8+ T cells sorted from blood, obtained in a trial of the OX40 agonist ivuxolimab. The sequence derives from an adult with an advanced solid tumor such as melanoma, head and neck, liver or kidney cancer.

The CDR3 protein sequence reads: CASSLAEGRTGELFF. In nucleotide form, the sequence is TGTGCCAGCAGCTTAGCGGAGGGGCGCACCGGGGAGCTGTTTTTT. This chain is built from TRBV7-6 and TRBJ2-2; possibly the D gene is TRBD2, per 6 matching bases. The junction shows trimming of 0 bases on V and 4 bases on J, plus 9 bases between the germline ends. The CDR3, from cysteine to phenylalanine, totals 15 residues. The CDR3 DNA has 45 bases and is translated from base 1. Looking up the germline V gene yields CDR1 SGHVS and CDR2 FNYEAQ. Reference TRBV7-6 and TRBJ2-2 proteins supply the regions before and after the CDR3; the full variable domain is: GAGVSQSPRYKVTKRGQDVALRCDPISGHVSLYWYRQALGQGPEFLTYFNYEAQQDKSGLPNDRFSAERPEGSISTLTIQRTEQRDSAMYRCASSLAEGRTGELFFGEGSRLTVL.